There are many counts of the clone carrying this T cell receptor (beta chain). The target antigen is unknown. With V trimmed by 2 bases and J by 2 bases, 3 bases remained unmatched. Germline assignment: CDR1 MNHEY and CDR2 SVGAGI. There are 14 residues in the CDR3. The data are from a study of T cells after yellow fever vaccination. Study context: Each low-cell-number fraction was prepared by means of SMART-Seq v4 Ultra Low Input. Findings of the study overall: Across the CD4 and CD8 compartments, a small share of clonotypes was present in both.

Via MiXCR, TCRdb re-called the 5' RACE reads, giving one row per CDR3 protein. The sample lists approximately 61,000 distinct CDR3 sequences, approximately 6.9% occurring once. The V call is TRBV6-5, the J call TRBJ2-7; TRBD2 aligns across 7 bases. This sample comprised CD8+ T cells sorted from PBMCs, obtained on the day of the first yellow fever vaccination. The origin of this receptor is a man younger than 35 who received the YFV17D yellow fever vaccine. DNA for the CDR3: TGTGCCAGCAGTTACACAGCGGGGACCTACGAGCAGTACGTC. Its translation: CASSYTAGTYEQYV.